The table lists the clone carrying this T cell receptor beta chain with a few counts. Antigen unknown. These data originate in a study of T cell responses to AZD1222 COVID-19 vaccine. Study-level results: Sampling that yielded the repertoires occurred only after the peak T cell response. Spike-specific TCRs gained breadth and depth after people received two AZD1222 doses.

The V gene lost 4 bases and the J gene lost 1 base, with 3 bases spanning the gap. Germline CDR1 is SGHRS and CDR2 is YFSETQ. The length of the CDR3 is 11 residues. Only in-frame clones appear in the TCRdb table, and some are missing; sequencing was by immunoSEQ multiplex PCR. The table lists 90,000 to 140,000 clones, roughly 82% of them singletons. Sample: peripheral blood, taken on day 0 of AZD1222 vaccination. The origin of this receptor is an adult in good health. The V gene is TRBV5-1, the J gene TRBJ2-7; D is unresolved. The CDR3 bases are TGCGCCAGCAGCGGGTCCTACGAGCAGTACTTC. It translates to CASSGSYEQYF.